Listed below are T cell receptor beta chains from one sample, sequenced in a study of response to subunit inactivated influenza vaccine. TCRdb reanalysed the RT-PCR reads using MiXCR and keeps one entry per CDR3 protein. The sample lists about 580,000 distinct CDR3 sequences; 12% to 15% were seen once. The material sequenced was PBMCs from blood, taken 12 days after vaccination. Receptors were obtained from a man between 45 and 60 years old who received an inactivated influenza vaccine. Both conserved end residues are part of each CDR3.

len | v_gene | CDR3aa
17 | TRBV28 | CASRSGIGQAYNSPLHF
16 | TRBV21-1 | CASSKWGRGTGNTIYF
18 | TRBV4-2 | CASSQDSGTAYSNQPQHF
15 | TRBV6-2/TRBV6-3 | CASRGLTGEWNIQYF
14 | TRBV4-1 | CASSEGQRTGELFF
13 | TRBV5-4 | CASSLTGGGELFF
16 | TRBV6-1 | CASSSGGAFSYNEQFF
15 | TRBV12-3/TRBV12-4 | CASSPDGYSNQPQHF
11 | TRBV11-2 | CASSVHHEQFF
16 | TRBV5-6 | CASNFGLAVNSYEQYF
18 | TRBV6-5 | CASSYSSGGATNTGELFF
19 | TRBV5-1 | CASSLAGTANRPFDNEQFF
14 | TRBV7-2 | CASSLVFSGNTIYF
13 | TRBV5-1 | CASSLESGGELFF
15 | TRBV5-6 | CASSLEQGVAYEQYF
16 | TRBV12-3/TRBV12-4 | CASSRTSPTRTGELFF
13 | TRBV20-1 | CSAGGGGTDTQYF
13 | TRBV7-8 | CATTGGPYNEQFF
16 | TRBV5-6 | CASSFPTSGGQETQYF
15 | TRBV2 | CASSGDRGGYNEQFF
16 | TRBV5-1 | CASSPEGRDDLSEQYF
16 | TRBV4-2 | CASSQGLAANTDTQYF
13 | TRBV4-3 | CASSQDLAYGYTF
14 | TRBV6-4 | CASSDRGGVGELFF
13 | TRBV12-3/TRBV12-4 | CASSQGAGQPQHF
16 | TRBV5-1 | CASSLPSSGIGGELFF
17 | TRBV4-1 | CASSQANSGGARDTQYF
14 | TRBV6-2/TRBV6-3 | CASSVLEDNTEAFF
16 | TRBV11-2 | CASSLERLARYNEQFF
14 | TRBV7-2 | CASSGLISTDTQYF
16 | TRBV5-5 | CASSPEAGTGDTEAFF
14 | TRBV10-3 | CAITGVDRQHGYTF
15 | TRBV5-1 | CASTLTESNTGELFF
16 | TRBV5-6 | CASSSGLAGVYNEQFF
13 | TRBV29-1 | CSARGLAVDTQYF
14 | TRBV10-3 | CAISGTTSRETQYF
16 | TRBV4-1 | CASSRASGESTDTQYF
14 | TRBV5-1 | CASSLAMGPNTQYF
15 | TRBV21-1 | CASSNRVPGANVLTF
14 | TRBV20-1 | CSARADMGVYEQYF
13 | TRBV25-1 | CASRGTGSYEQYF
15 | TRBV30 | CAFRDRGGFTYGYTF
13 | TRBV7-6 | CASSLAPAGELFF
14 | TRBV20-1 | CSARPITSTDTQYF
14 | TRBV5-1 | CASSFNRGSYEQYF
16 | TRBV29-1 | CSVWAGQGLIAGELFF
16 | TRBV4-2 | CASSQVTGIAKNIQYF
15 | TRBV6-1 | CASSGRTGARETQYF
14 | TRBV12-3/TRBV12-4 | CASSLHGTVYGYTF
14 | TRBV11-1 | CASSLADMNTEAFF
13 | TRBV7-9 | CASSTKGPNEQYF
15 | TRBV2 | CASEARDSRHQPQHF
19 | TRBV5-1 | CASSSNTGTGGSGANVLTF
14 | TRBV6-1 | CASSEDWDYNEQFF
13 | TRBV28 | CASRQGVTGELFF